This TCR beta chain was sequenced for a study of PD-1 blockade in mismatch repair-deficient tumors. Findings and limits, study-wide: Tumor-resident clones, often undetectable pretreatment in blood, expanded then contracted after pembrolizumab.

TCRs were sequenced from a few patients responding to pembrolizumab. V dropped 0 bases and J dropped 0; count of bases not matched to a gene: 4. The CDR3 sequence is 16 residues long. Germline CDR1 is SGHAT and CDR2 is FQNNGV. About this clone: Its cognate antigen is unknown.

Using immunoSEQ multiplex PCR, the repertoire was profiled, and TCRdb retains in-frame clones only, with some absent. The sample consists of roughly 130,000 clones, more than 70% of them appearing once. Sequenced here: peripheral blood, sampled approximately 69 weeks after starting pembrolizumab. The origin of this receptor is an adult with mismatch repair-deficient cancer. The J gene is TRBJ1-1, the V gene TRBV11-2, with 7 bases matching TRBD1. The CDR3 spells CASSLDGQELNTEAFF. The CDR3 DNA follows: TGTGCCAGCAGCTTAGACGGACAGGAGTTGAACACTGAAGCTTTCTTT. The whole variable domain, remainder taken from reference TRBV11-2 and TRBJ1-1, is EAGVAQSPRYKIIEKRQSVAFWCNPISGHATLYWYQQILGQGPKLLIQFQNNGVVDDSQLPKDRFSAERLKGVDSTLKIQPAKLEDSAVYLCASSLDGQELNTEAFFGQGTRLTVV.